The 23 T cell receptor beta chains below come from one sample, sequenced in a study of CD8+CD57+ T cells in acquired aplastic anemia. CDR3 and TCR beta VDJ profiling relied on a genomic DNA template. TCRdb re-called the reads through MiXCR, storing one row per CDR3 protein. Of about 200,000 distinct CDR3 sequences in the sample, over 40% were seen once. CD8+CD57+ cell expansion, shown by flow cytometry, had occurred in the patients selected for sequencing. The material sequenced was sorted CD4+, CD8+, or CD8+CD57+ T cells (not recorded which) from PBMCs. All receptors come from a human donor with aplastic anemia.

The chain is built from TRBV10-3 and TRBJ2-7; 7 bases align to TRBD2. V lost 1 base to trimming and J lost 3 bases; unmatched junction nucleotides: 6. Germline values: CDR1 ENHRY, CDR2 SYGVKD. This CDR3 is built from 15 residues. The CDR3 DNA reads TGTGCCATCAGTGAGTTGTCGCGGGGGTACTACGAGCAGTACTTC. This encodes CAISELSRGYYEQYF.

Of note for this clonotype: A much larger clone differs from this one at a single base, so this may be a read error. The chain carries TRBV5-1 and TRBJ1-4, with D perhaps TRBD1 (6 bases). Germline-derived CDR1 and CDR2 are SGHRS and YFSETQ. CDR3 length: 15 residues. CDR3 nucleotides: TGCGCCAGCAGCTTGGGACAGGCCGATAATGAAAAACCGTTTTTT. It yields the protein CASSLGQADNEKPFF.

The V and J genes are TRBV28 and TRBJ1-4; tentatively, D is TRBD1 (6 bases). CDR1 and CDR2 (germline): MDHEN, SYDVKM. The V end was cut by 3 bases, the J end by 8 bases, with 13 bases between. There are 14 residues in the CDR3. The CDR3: CASSLGGAWEKLFF. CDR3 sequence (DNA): TGTGCCAGCAGTTTGGGGGGGGCATGGGAAAAACTGTTTTTT.

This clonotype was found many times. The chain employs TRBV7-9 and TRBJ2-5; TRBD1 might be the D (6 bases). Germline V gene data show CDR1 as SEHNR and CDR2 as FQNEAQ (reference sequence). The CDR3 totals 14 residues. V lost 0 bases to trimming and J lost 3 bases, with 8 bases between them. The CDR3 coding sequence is TGTGCCAGCAGCTTAGCGGGGGCAAAAGAGACCCAGTACTTC. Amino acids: CASSLAGAKETQYF.

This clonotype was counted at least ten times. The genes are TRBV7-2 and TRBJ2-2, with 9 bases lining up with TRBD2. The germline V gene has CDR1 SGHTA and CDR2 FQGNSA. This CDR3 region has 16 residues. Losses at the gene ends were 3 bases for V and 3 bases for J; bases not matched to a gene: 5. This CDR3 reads CASSLSSGGYTGELFF. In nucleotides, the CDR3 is TGTGCCAGCAGCTTGAGTAGCGGGGGTTACACCGGGGAGCTGTTTTTT.

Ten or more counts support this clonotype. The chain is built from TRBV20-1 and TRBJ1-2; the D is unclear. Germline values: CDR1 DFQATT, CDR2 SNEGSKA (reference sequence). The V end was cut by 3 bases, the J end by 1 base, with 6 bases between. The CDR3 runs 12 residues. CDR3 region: CSASRDNYGYTF. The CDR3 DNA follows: TGCAGTGCTAGTAGGGATAACTATGGCTACACCTTC.

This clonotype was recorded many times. In DNA, the CDR3 is TGTGCCAGCAGCCCGACAGGGGCATATGGAAACACCATATATTTT. It translates to CASSPTGAYGNTIYF. The V call is TRBV12-3 or TRBV12-4, the J call TRBJ1-3; 8 bases map to TRBD1. V lost 6 bases and J lost 3; bases outside the gene matches: 7. The CDR3 contains 15 residues.

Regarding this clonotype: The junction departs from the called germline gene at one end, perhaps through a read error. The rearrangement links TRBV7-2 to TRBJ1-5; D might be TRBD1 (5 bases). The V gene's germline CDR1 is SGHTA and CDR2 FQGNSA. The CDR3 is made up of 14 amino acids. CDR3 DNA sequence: TGTGCCAGCAGCTTGGGGACCTACAATGAGCCCCAGCATTTT. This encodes CASSLGTYNEPQHF.

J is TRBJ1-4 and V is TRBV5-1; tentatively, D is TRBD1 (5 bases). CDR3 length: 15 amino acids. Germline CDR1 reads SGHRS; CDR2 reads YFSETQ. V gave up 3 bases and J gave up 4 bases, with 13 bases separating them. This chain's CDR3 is CASSWEGNNNEKLFF. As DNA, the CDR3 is TGCGCCAGCAGCTGGGAGGGGAATAATAATGAAAAACTGTTTTTT.

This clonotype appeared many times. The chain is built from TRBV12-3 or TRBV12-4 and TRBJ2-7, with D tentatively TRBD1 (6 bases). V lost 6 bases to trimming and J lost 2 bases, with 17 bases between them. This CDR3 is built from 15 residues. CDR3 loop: CASSFVGGPTYEQYF. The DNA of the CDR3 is TGTGCCAGCAGCTTCGTAGGGGGACCTACCTACGAGCAGTACTTC.

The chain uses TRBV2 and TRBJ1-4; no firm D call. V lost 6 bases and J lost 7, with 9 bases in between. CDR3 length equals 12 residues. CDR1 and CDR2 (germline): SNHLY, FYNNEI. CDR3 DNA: TGTGCCAGCAGGCAGGTTCGTGAAAAACTGTTTTTT. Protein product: CASRQVREKLFF.

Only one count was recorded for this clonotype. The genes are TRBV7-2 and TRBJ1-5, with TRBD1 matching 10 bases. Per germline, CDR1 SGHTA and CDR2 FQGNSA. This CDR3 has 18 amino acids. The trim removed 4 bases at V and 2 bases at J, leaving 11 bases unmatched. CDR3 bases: TGTGCCAGCAGCTCGACAGGGGGCTTTGTAGGAGGCAATCAGCCCCAGCATTTT. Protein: CASSSTGGFVGGNQPQHF. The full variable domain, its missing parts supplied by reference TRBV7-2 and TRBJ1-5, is GAGVSQSPSNKVTEKGKDVELRCDPISGHTALYWYRQSLGQGLEFLIYFQGNSAPDKSGLPSDRFSAERTGGSVSTLTIQRTQQEDSAVYLCASSSTGGFVGGNQPQHFGDGTRLSIL.

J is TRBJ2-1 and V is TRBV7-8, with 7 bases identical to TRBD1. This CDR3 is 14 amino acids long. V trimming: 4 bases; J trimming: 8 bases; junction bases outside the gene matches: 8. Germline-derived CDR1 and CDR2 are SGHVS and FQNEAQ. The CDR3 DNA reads TGTGCCAGCAGCTCGCCGGGACAGCTGGATGAGCAGTTCTTC. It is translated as CASSSPGQLDEQFF. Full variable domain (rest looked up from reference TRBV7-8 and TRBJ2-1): GAGVSQSPRYKVAKRGQDVALRCDPISGHVSLFWYQQALGQGPEFLTYFQNEAQLDKSGLPSDRFFAERPEGSVSTLKIQRTQQEDSAVYLCASSSPGQLDEQFFGPGTRLTVL.

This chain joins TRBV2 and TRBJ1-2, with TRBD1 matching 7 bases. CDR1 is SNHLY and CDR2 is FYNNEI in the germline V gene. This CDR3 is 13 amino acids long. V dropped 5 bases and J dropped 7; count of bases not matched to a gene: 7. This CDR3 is CASSRGTGAGYTF. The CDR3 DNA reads TGTGCCAGCAGTAGGGGAACAGGGGCTGGCTACACCTTC.

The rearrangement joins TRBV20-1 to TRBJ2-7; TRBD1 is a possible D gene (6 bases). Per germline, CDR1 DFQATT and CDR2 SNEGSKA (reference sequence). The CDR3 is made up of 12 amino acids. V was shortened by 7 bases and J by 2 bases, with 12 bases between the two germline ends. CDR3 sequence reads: CSEQGQAYEQYF. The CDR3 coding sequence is TGCAGTGAACAGGGTCAAGCCTACGAGCAGTACTTC.

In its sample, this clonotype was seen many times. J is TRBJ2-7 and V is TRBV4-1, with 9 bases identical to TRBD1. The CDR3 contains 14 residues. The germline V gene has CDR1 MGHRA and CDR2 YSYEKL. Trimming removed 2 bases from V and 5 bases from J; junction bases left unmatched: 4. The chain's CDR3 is CASSQPGQGNEQYF. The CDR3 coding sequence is TGCGCCAGCAGCCAACCGGGACAGGGAAACGAGCAGTACTTC.

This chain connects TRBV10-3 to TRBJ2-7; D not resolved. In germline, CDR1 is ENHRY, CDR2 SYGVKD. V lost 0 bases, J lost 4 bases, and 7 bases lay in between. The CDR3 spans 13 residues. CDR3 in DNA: TGTGCCATCAGTGAGTCGGCCTATTACGAGCAGTACTTC. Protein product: CAISESAYYEQYF.

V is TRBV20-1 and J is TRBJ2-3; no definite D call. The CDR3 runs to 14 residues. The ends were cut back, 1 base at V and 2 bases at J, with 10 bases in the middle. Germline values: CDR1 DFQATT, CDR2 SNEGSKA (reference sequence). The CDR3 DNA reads TGCAGTGCTAGAGTATACTCATACACAGATACGCAGTATTTT. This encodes CSARVYSYTDTQYF.

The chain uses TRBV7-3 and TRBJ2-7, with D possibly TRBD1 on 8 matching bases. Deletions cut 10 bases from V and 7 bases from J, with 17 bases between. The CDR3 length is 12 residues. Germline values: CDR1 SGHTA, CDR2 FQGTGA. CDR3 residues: CATKQGGEEQYF. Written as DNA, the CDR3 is TGTGCCACCAAACAGGGGGGGGAAGAGCAGTACTTC.

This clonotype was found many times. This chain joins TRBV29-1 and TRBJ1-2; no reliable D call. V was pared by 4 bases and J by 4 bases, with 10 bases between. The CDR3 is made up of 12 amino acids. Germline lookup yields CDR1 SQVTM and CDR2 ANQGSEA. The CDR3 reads CSVVLGSYGYTF. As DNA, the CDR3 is TGCAGCGTTGTACTGGGGAGCTATGGCTACACCTTC.

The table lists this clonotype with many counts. This CDR3 is CASSLQPMGLQPQHF. CDR3 DNA sequence: TGTGCCAGCAGCTTGCAGCCAATGGGGCTTCAGCCCCAGCATTTT. The chain uses TRBV5-8 and TRBJ1-5; tentatively, D is TRBD1 (5 bases). V lost 1 base to trimming and J lost 6 bases, with 14 bases between them. CDR1 and CDR2 from the germline V gene are SGHTS and YDEGEE. The CDR3 loop spans 15 amino acids.

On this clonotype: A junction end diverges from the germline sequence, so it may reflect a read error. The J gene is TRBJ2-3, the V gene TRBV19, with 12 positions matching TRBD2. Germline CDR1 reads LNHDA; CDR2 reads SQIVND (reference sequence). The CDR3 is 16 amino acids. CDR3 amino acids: CASSRTSGDRTDAQYF. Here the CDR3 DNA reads TGTGCCAGTAGTAGGACTAGCGGGGACCGCACAGATGCGCAGTATTTT.

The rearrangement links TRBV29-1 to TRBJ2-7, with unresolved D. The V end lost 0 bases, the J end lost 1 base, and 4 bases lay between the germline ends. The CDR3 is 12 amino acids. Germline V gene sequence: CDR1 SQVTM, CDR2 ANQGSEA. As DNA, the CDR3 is TGCAGCGTTGAAGATGTATCCTACGAGCAGTACTTC. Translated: CSVEDVSYEQYF.